What follows is one T cell receptor beta chain and its context. What it binds is unknown. As for treatment: oral pan-JAK inhibitor, 5-10 mg twice daily. Trimming stripped 6 bases from V and 1 base from J, with 13 bases between. Germline V CDR1 and CDR2: SGDLS, YYNGEE. This CDR3 has 14 amino acids. The data are from a study of CD8+ T cells in alopecia areata. Sequencing templates came from extracted RNA that was reverse transcribed into cDNA. Sequencing was performed with immunoSEQ multiplex PCR; in TCRdb, only in-frame clones are kept and a portion is missing. The sample consists of over 150,000 clones, around three fifths of them appearing once. Study outcomes and limitations: Scalp clonality, along with expanded CD8+ clones among the top 100, was significantly decreased by tofacitinib. It was observed that many expanded lesional clones persisted in scalp and blood during tofacitinib. Scalp repertoires also include resident alphabeta T cells from normal skin. Clonality in lesional scalp, especially alopecia totalis/universalis, exceeded that of normal scalp.

Here the sequenced sample was CD4+ T cells sorted from blood, taken at week 24, from a patient treated with tofacitinib. This receptor was taken from a human donor with alopecia areata. The rearrangement links TRBV9 to TRBJ2-5; a weak D match, TRBD1 (6 bases). The CDR3 is CASNSGTSQETQYF. For the CDR3, the DNA is TGTGCCAGCAACTCCGGGACATCCCAAGAGACCCAGTACTTC. Complete variable domain (other parts from reference TRBV9 and TRBJ2-5): DSGVTQTPKHLITATGQRVTLRCSPRSGDLSVYWYQQSLDQGLQFLIQYYNGEERAKGNILERFSAQQFPDLHSELNLSSLELGDSALYFCASNSGTSQETQYFGPGTRLLVL.